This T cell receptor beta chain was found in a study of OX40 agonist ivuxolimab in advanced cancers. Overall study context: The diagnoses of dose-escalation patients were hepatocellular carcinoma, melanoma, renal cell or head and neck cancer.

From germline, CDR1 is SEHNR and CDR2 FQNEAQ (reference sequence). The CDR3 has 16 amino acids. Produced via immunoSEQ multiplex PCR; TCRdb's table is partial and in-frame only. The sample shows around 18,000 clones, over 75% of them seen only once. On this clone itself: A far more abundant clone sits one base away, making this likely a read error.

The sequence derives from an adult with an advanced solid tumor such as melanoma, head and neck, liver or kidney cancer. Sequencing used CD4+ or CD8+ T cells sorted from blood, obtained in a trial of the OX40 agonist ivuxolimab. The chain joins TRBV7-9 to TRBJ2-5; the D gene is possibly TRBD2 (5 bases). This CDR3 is CASSTGFQGVGKTRYF. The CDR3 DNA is TGTGCCAGCAGTACGGGATTCCAAGGCGTTGGGAAGACCCGGTACTTC.